What follows are 26 T cell receptor beta chains derived from one specimen sequenced in a study of shared clonotypes between healthy human individuals. Profiled with immunoSEQ multiplex PCR; TCRdb holds only in-frame clones, not every one. The sample shows more than 2 million clones, 95% of them seen only once. Material: naive CD4+ T cells sorted from blood. Subset here: CD45RA+ positively selected. The receptor source for this set is a man between 18 and 35 years old in good health.

Note on this clone: The same CDR3 can be traced to other DNA sequences in this sample. V is TRBV29-1 and J is TRBJ1-1, with D possibly TRBD1 on 5 matching bases. V lost 3 bases, J lost 6 bases, and 8 bases lay in between. Germline loops: CDR1 SQVTM, CDR2 ANQGSEA. CDR3 length equals 11 residues. The CDR3 region is CSVDRGAEAFF. DNA of the CDR3: TGCAGCGTTGATCGGGGCGCTGAAGCTTTCTTT.

V and J are TRBV30 and TRBJ1-5, with a tentative D call TRBD1 (5 bases). V was cut by 5 bases and J by 6 bases, with 17 bases left in between. Per germline, CDR1 GTSNPN and CDR2 SVGIG (reference sequence). The CDR3 length is 14 residues. The CDR3, as DNA: TGTGCCTGGGGCCGGGACTCGAGGGGTCAGCCCCAGCATTTT. Translation: CAWGRDSRGQPQHF.

The genes are TRBV7-6 and TRBJ2-7; no clear D. The germline gives CDR1 SGHVS, CDR2 FNYEAQ. This CDR3 region has 16 residues. The V and J ends lost 5 bases and 4 bases respectively, with 21 bases between them. CDR3 bases: TGTGCCAGCAGCACCATGACGTCGCGTCTCGGTTACGAGCAGTACTTC. This sequence encodes CASSTMTSRLGYEQYF.

In this sample, this clone turned up once. Here the CDR3 reads CASSTQGAGGETQYF. The CDR3 DNA reads TGTGCCAGCAGCACACAGGGGGCGGGCGGAGAGACCCAGTACTTC. V usage is TRBV27 and J usage is TRBJ2-5, with 9 bases lining up with TRBD1. The CDR3 is made up of 15 amino acids. In germline, CDR1 is MNHEY, CDR2 SMNVEV (reference sequence). The V gene end was trimmed by 6 bases and the J gene end by 4 bases; junction bases not matched to a gene: 9.

CDR3 sequence (DNA): TGCGCCAGCAGCCAAGAGATCGGACCAACTTATGGCTACACCTTC. Residues: CASSQEIGPTYGYTF. This sequence joins TRBV4-3 and TRBJ1-2; D uncertain. The V gene lost 0 bases and the J gene lost 5 bases, with 13 bases spanning the gap. Germline V gene data show CDR1 as LGHNA and CDR2 as YSLEER. This CDR3 is built from 15 residues.

The chain combines TRBV27 with TRBJ2-7; perhaps D is TRBD1 or TRBD2 (5 bases each). V lost 5 bases to trimming and J lost 3 bases, with 14 bases between them. The CDR3 length is 14 residues. The germline gives CDR1 MNHEY, CDR2 SMNVEV (reference sequence). CDR3 region: CASSDGGINYEQYF. CDR3 in DNA: TGTGCCAGCAGTGATGGGGGAATCAACTACGAGCAGTACTTC.

This chain links TRBV29-1 with TRBJ2-6; a possible D gene is TRBD1 (6 bases). V was pared by 5 bases and J by 0 bases, with 14 bases between. Per germline, CDR1 SQVTM and CDR2 ANQGSEA. This CDR3 contains 16 residues. CDR3 in amino acids: CSVYEGELSGANVLTF. DNA for the CDR3: TGCAGCGTTTATGAGGGGGAACTCTCTGGGGCCAACGTCCTGACTTTC.

The chain has TRBV19 and TRBJ2-5; 11 positions agree with TRBD2. CDR1 LNHDA and CDR2 SQIVND come from the germline V gene (reference sequence). Trimming removed 4 bases from V and 4 bases from J; junction bases left unmatched: 8. CDR3 length equals 16 residues. The CDR3 DNA reads TGTGCCAGTAGTACAGGGGCACTAGCGGGAGCAGAGACCCAGTACTTC. The encoded protein is CASSTGALAGAETQYF.

The chain links TRBV2 to TRBJ1-4; 7 bases are shared with TRBD1. J gave up 5 bases and V 5 bases, and 11 bases lay outside the gene matches. CDR3 length equals 16 residues. Per the germline V gene, CDR1 is SNHLY and CDR2 is FYNNEI. Here the CDR3 reads CASSRETGQSNEKLFF. The CDR3 bases are TGTGCCAGCAGTAGGGAAACGGGACAGAGCAATGAAAAACTGTTTTTT.

The chain links TRBV30 to TRBJ2-7, with 12 bases aligning to TRBD2. The CDR3 runs to 16 residues. The germline CDR1 and CDR2 sequences are GTSNPN and SVGIG (reference sequence). V lost 5 bases to trimming and J lost 3 bases; unmatched junction nucleotides: 11. CDR3 sequence (DNA): TGTGCCTGGGGCTTCACTAGCGGGAGGTCCAGCTACGAGCAGTACTTC. Translation gives CAWGFTSGRSSYEQYF.

The chain has TRBV25-1 and TRBJ2-7, with 7 bases aligning to TRBD2. CDR3 size: 17 residues. Germline V CDR1 and CDR2: MGHDK, SYGVNS. V shed 5 bases, J shed 0 bases, and the junction held 13 bases outside the gene matches. This chain's CDR3 is CASSQRGGLADSYEQYF. CDR3 sequence (DNA): TGTGCCAGCAGTCAAAGGGGAGGCCTAGCGGACTCCTACGAGCAGTACTTC.

V gene TRBV9 combines with J gene TRBJ1-1; D not resolved. This CDR3 comprises 15 residues. V was pared by 2 bases and J by 0 bases, with 11 bases between. Germline V gene lookup returns CDR1 SGDLS and CDR2 YYNGEE. CDR3 coding DNA: TGTGCCAGCAGCGTTCGTGGGGAATTGAACACTGAAGCTTTCTTT. Translated, it gives CASSVRGELNTEAFF.

The chain is built from TRBV27 and TRBJ1-1; D may be TRBD1 (6 bases). The ends were cut back, 8 bases at V and 0 bases at J, with 10 bases in the middle. The CDR3 spans 13 residues. From germline, CDR1 is MNHEY and CDR2 SMNVEV (reference sequence). CDR3 loop: CASLQGLNTEAFF. The CDR3 DNA reads TGTGCCAGCCTACAGGGCCTGAACACTGAAGCTTTCTTT.

The chain carries TRBV11-2 and TRBJ1-4; no clear D. Trimming pared 2 bases from V and 7 bases from J, leaving 20 bases between. The CDR3 has 17 residues. Germline V CDR1 and CDR2: SGHAT, FQNNGV. The DNA for the CDR3 is TGTGCCAGCAGCTTAAGTTCGGTCCAGGTTGTTGGTGAAAAACTGTTTTTT. Its protein product is CASSLSSVQVVGEKLFF.

The V and J genes are TRBV28 and TRBJ1-5; D uncertain. CDR3 length equals 16 residues. From germline, CDR1 is MDHEN and CDR2 SYDVKM. The germline V and J ends were trimmed by 7 bases and 2 bases, with 18 bases remaining between them. CDR3 loop: CASTPFRSWGNQPQHF. Here the CDR3 DNA reads TGTGCCAGCACCCCCTTCCGGAGCTGGGGCAATCAGCCCCAGCATTTT.

The genes are TRBV7-9 and TRBJ2-5, with D perhaps matching TRBD1 (5 bases). The CDR3 is 12 residues long. Trimming shortened V by 7 bases and J by 3 bases, and 9 bases separated the two germline ends. Germline values: CDR1 SEHNR, CDR2 FQNEAQ (reference sequence). CDR3 residues: CASTTGEETQYF. CDR3 DNA: TGTGCCAGCACAACAGGAGAAGAGACCCAGTACTTC.

This clone was found once. This chain uses TRBV7-3 with TRBJ1-1; D is unclear. The CDR3 runs to 13 residues. The germline V gene encodes CDR1 SGHTA and CDR2 FQGTGA. V was trimmed by 5 bases and J by 2 bases, leaving 9 bases between them. The DNA for the CDR3 is TGTGCCAGCAGCCAGGCCCCAAACACTGAAGCTTTCTTT. Its protein product is CASSQAPNTEAFF.

This chain uses TRBV25-1 with TRBJ1-5; 7 bases map to TRBD1. The CDR3 spans 16 residues. V dropped 4 bases and J dropped 1; count of bases not matched to a gene: 7. Germline V CDR1 and CDR2: MGHDK, SYGVNS. CDR3: CASSGAGTASNQPQHF. In nucleotides, the CDR3 is TGTGCCAGCAGTGGAGCCGGGACAGCAAGCAATCAGCCCCAGCATTTT.

CDR3 DNA: TGTGCCAGCAGCTTGGTGTGGCAGGACCGCAATGAGCAGTTCTTC. Its protein product is CASSLVWQDRNEQFF. V and J are TRBV5-4 and TRBJ2-1; D not resolved. Germline assignment: CDR1 SGHNT and CDR2 YYREEE (reference sequence). V was pared by 0 bases and J by 6 bases, with 13 bases between. This CDR3 contains 15 residues.

The rearrangement uses TRBV28 and TRBJ2-6; D is perhaps TRBD1 or TRBD2 (6 bases each). This CDR3 is 17 amino acids long. V dropped 5 bases and J dropped 0 bases, with 14 bases sitting between them. Germline V CDR1 and CDR2: MDHEN, SYDVKM. CDR3 sequence reads: CASSRGAYYSGANVLTF. CDR3 coding DNA: TGTGCCAGCAGTAGGGGGGCATATTACTCTGGGGCCAACGTCCTGACTTTC.

This chain links TRBV4-3 with TRBJ2-1; TRBD1 is a possible D gene (6 bases). Germline V gene data show CDR1 as LGHNA and CDR2 as YSLEER. The CDR3 sequence is 15 residues long. Deletions cut 0 bases from V and 4 bases from J, with 10 bases between. The CDR3 spells CASSQDTGRYNEQFF. In DNA form, the CDR3 reads TGCGCCAGCAGCCAAGATACAGGGAGATACAATGAGCAGTTCTTC.

The J gene is TRBJ1-6, the V gene TRBV25-1; 8 positions match TRBD1. Germline CDR1 reads MGHDK; CDR2 reads SYGVNS. This CDR3 comprises 15 residues. With V trimmed by 8 bases and J by 10 bases, 13 bases remained unmatched. The CDR3 DNA reads TGTGCCAGCGCCGACCACGGGACAGGTCACTCACCCCTCCACTTT. Its translation is CASADHGTGHSPLHF.

The rearrangement uses TRBV10-3 and TRBJ2-7; 8 bases are shared with TRBD1. V lost 11 bases, J lost 5 bases, and 14 bases stayed unmatched. Germline CDR1 is ENHRY and CDR2 is SYGVKD. The length of the CDR3 is 14 residues. CDR3 residues: CAASGQGAFNEQYF. CDR3 DNA: TGTGCCGCTTCCGGCCAGGGGGCTTTTAACGAGCAGTACTTC.

This sequence joins TRBV6-5 and TRBJ2-7; D is uncertain. Germline V CDR1 and CDR2: MNHEY, SVGAGI. The CDR3 has 13 amino acids. Trimming took 9 bases from V and 0 from J, leaving 12 bases between them. The CDR3 loop is CASLNWVSYEQYF. The DNA for the CDR3 is TGTGCCAGTCTAAACTGGGTCTCCTACGAGCAGTACTTC.

The chain has TRBV5-1 and TRBJ1-1; D is perhaps TRBD1 (6 bases). Germline CDR1 SGHRS, CDR2 YFSETQ. The CDR3 runs 16 residues. Trimming cost V 3 bases and J 1 base, with 16 bases left between them. The CDR3 here is CASSWGQGRGNTEAFF. As DNA, the CDR3 is TGCGCCAGCAGCTGGGGGCAGGGAAGAGGGAACACTGAAGCTTTCTTT.

In DNA form, the CDR3 reads TGTGCCAGCAGCGTAGGCCGGGGTGAAAAACTGTTTTTT. It specifies CASSVGRGEKLFF. This rearrangement joins TRBV9 to TRBJ1-4, with unresolved D. This CDR3 is built from 13 residues. The germline V gene has CDR1 SGDLS and CDR2 YYNGEE. The germline V and J ends were trimmed by 0 bases and 7 bases, with 7 bases remaining between them.